The 31 T cell receptor beta chains below come from one sample, sequenced in a study of T cell changes during pregnancy in multiple sclerosis. Here immunoSEQ multiplex PCR was the method, and the copy in TCRdb shows in-frame clones only, minus some. The sample gives roughly 46,000 clones, around 93% of which show up once; roughly 3.7% is in the top ten. This material consisted of CD8+ T cells from peripheral blood mononuclear cells, taken after pregnancy. These receptors were collected from a female donor with multiple sclerosis, enrolled in a pregnancy study.

This clone was observed once. This chain connects TRBV6-5 to TRBJ2-1, with D possibly TRBD2 on 6 matching bases. Trimming took 6 bases from V and 0 from J, leaving 12 bases between them. The length of the CDR3 is 15 residues. The germline V gene has CDR1 MNHEY and CDR2 SVGAGI. CDR3 nucleotide sequence: TGTGCCAGCAGCCTGGACGGGAGCTCCTACAATGAGCAGTTCTTC. Its protein is CASSLDGSSYNEQFF.

The chain joins TRBV7-8 to TRBJ2-7, with 15 bases matching TRBD2. The germline CDR1 and CDR2 sequences are SGHVS and FQNEAQ. With 0 bases clipped from V and 7 bases from J, the junction kept 19 bases outside the gene matches. CDR3 length: 21 residues. CDR3 region: CASSLARGEGGTSGRMGEQYF. The CDR3 DNA follows: TGTGCCAGCAGCTTAGCGAGAGGGGAAGGGGGGACTAGCGGGAGGATGGGGGAGCAGTACTTC.

The genes are TRBV7-2 and TRBJ2-1, with D possibly TRBD1 on 6 matching bases. With 2 bases removed from V and 5 bases from J, the gap between germline ends came to 7 bases. CDR1 is SGHTA, CDR2 FQGNSA, per germline. The CDR3 covers 13 residues. CDR3 loop: CASSLNRDNEQFF. The CDR3 region has the DNA TGTGCCAGCAGCTTAAACAGGGACAATGAGCAGTTCTTC.

The chain employs TRBV19 and TRBJ2-7; possibly TRBD2 for D (5 bases). The CDR3 consists of 13 residues. The germline V gene encodes CDR1 LNHDA and CDR2 SQIVND (reference sequence). V was trimmed by 10 bases and J by 4 bases, leaving 17 bases between them. The CDR3 here is CATPKGPGYEQYF. The CDR3, as DNA: TGTGCCACCCCCAAGGGTCCGGGGTACGAGCAGTACTTC.

The chain couples TRBV7-9 to TRBJ2-5; maybe TRBD2 (6 bases). Germline-derived CDR1 and CDR2 are SEHNR and FQNEAQ (reference sequence). Trimming stripped 5 bases from V and 4 bases from J, with 17 bases between. The CDR3 extends over 15 amino acids. The CDR3 here is CASSHRSGDVETQYF. The CDR3 DNA sequence: TGTGCCAGCAGCCACCGGTCGGGGGACGTAGAGACCCAGTACTTC.

The chain employs TRBV27 and TRBJ1-2, with TRBD1 as a possible D gene (5 bases). The V end lost 3 bases, the J end lost 0 bases, and 14 bases lay between the germline ends. This CDR3 spans 16 amino acids. Germline lookup yields CDR1 MNHEY and CDR2 SMNVEV (reference sequence). The CDR3: CASSFSQASSNYGYTF. DNA of the CDR3: TGTGCCAGCAGTTTCTCACAGGCCTCCTCTAACTATGGCTACACCTTC.

CDR3 in amino acids: CASTEGREPHQETQYF. The CDR3 coding sequence is TGTGCCAGCACGGAGGGGCGGGAGCCCCACCAAGAGACCCAGTACTTC. This chain joins TRBV2 and TRBJ2-5, with 7 bases matching TRBD2. Trimming took 7 bases from V and 0 from J; bases not matched to a gene: 11. The CDR3 is made up of 16 amino acids. Germline-derived CDR1 and CDR2 are SNHLY and FYNNEI. The full variable domain, its missing parts supplied by reference TRBV2 and TRBJ2-5, is EPEVTQTPSHQVTQMGQEVILRCVPISNHLYFYWYRQILGQKVEFLVSFYNNEISEKSEIFDDQFSVERPDGSNFTLKIRSTKLEDSAMYFCASTEGREPHQETQYFGPGTRLLVL.

The chain is built from TRBV5-5 and TRBJ1-3; TRBD1 matches at 7 bases. This CDR3 has 14 residues. J gave up 8 bases and V 1 base, and 6 bases lay outside the gene matches. Germline CDR1 reads SGHKS; CDR2 reads YYEKEE (reference sequence). This CDR3 reads CASSLTGAIDTIYF. CDR3 DNA sequence: TGTGCCAGCAGCTTGACAGGGGCGATTGACACCATATATTTT.

This chain links TRBV27 with TRBJ2-2; 10 bases map to TRBD1. CDR1 MNHEY and CDR2 SMNVEV come from the germline V gene (reference sequence). The CDR3 length is 16 residues. With 4 bases clipped from V and 4 bases from J, the junction kept 6 bases outside the gene matches. CDR3 sequence reads: CASSSPGQGITGELFF. The CDR3 coding sequence is TGTGCCAGCAGTTCACCGGGACAGGGGATCACCGGGGAGCTGTTTTTT.

The chain combines TRBV7-8 with TRBJ2-1, with 13 bases aligning to TRBD2. The V segment lost 5 bases and the J segment 9 bases; nucleotides outside the gene matches: 10. The CDR3 totals 16 residues. Germline values: CDR1 SGHVS, CDR2 FQNEAQ. The CDR3 protein is CASSPGRTSGSGEQFF. The CDR3 nucleotides read TGTGCCAGCAGCCCAGGGAGGACTAGCGGGAGTGGTGAGCAGTTCTTC.

This clone was counted a single time. This rearrangement joins TRBV7-2 to TRBJ1-4, with TRBD1 identical over 12 bases. V was clipped by 1 base and J by 6 bases; unmatched bases: 9. The CDR3 contains 18 residues. In germline, CDR1 is SGHTA, CDR2 FQGNSA. The CDR3 here is CASSLGGQGAYRHEKLFF. Written as DNA, the CDR3 is TGTGCCAGCAGCTTAGGGGGACAGGGGGCGTATAGACATGAAAAACTGTTTTTT. Combining the CDR3 with reference TRBV7-2 and TRBJ1-4 gives the whole variable domain GAGVSQSPSNKVTEKGKDVELRCDPISGHTALYWYRQSLGQGLEFLIYFQGNSAPDKSGLPSDRFSAERTGGSVSTLTIQRTQQEDSAVYLCASSLGGQGAYRHEKLFFGSGTQLSVL.

V usage is TRBV2 and J usage is TRBJ2-3; D is possibly TRBD1 (6 bases). This CDR3 has 14 residues. V lost 6 bases, J lost 2 bases, and 12 bases lay in between. CDR1 and CDR2 from the germline V gene are SNHLY and FYNNEI. The CDR3 is CASRGAELTDTQYF. The CDR3 DNA follows: TGTGCCAGCAGGGGGGCAGAACTCACAGATACGCAGTATTTT.

The genes are TRBV7-8 and TRBJ2-1; perhaps TRBD2 as D (6 bases). The germline gives CDR1 SGHVS, CDR2 FQNEAQ. V shed 11 bases and J shed 0 bases, with 20 bases lying between them. This CDR3 spans 16 amino acids. As DNA, the CDR3 is TGTGCCGGAGGAGGGGCAGATATCAACTCCTACAATGAGCAGTTCTTC. It codes for CAGGGADINSYNEQFF.

The genes are TRBV4-2 and TRBJ1-1, with TRBD1 as a possible D gene (6 bases). Germline V gene lookup returns CDR1 LGHNA and CDR2 YNFKEQ. Deletions cut 0 bases from V and 5 bases from J, with 10 bases between. This CDR3 contains 14 residues. As DNA, the CDR3 is TGTGCCAGCAGCCAAGACGGGGGGCAAACTGAAGCTTTCTTT. As protein: CASSQDGGQTEAFF.

The chain combines TRBV19 with TRBJ1-4; no firm D call. The CDR3 spans 15 residues. Germline V CDR1 and CDR2: LNHDA, SQIVND (reference sequence). The V end was cut by 4 bases, the J end by 5 bases, with 14 bases between. CDR3 DNA sequence: TGTGCCAGTAGTACCTACTCCAGAGGAAATGAAAAACTGTTTTTT. Its protein product is CASSTYSRGNEKLFF.

This chain uses TRBV7-8 with TRBJ2-7; D is perhaps TRBD2 (6 bases). Germline values: CDR1 SGHVS, CDR2 FQNEAQ. V lost 5 bases, J lost 3 bases, and 11 bases lay in between. The CDR3 covers 13 residues. The CDR3 nucleotides read TGTGCCAGCAGCCCCCAGACTAGCTACGAGCAGTACTTC. This gives the protein CASSPQTSYEQYF.

The rearrangement joins TRBV9 to TRBJ1-2, with TRBD1 identical over 9 bases. Germline V gives CDR1 SGDLS, CDR2 YYNGEE. V lost 2 bases and J lost 7; bases outside the gene matches: 6. CDR3 length equals 14 residues. CDR3 coding DNA: TGTGCCAGCAGCGTTACAGGGGGCGGCGGTGGCTACACCTTC. It translates to CASSVTGGGGGYTF.

V is TRBV28 and J is TRBJ2-3, with a tentative D call TRBD2 (6 bases). V was cut by 2 bases and J by 2 bases, with 17 bases left in between. Germline V gives CDR1 MDHEN, CDR2 SYDVKM. The CDR3 is made up of 17 amino acids. The CDR3 reads CASSLAGTSIFTDTQYF. The DNA of the CDR3 is TGTGCCAGCAGTTTAGCGGGGACTTCAATTTTCACAGATACGCAGTATTTT.

Concerning this clone: Its ends do not fully match the called genes, so a read error is possible. Other DNA sequences within the sample encode an identical CDR3. The chain is built from TRBV6-5 and TRBJ2-7; D call uncertain. The CDR3 covers 12 residues. The germline gives CDR1 MNHEY, CDR2 SVGAGI. CDR3 region: CASSSTVNEQYF. The CDR3 DNA is TGTGCCAGTAGTTCAACAGTTAACGAGCAGTACTTC.

The rearrangement joins TRBV7-9 to TRBJ1-2; maybe TRBD1 (5 bases). This CDR3 is built from 14 residues. Germline CDR1 and CDR2: SEHNR and FQNEAQ (reference sequence). V dropped 7 bases and J dropped 3 bases, with 15 bases sitting between them. The CDR3 region has the DNA TGTGCCAGCAAGCCGGCGGGGCGCTACTATGGCTACACCTTC. As protein: CASKPAGRYYGYTF.

This chain joins TRBV11-2 and TRBJ1-5; tentatively, D is TRBD1 (5 bases). There are 14 residues in the CDR3. Trimming removed 5 bases from V and 1 base from J, with 9 bases in between. The germline V gene has CDR1 SGHAT and CDR2 FQNNGV. The CDR3 loop reads CASSRGGSNQPQHF. The CDR3, as DNA: TGTGCCAGCAGCCGGGGGGGGAGCAATCAGCCCCAGCATTTT.

This sequence joins TRBV9 and TRBJ2-3, with a weak D call TRBD2 (5 bases). The CDR3 loop spans 16 amino acids. V lost 3 bases and J lost 0, with 14 bases in between. Germline V CDR1 and CDR2: SGDLS, YYNGEE. CDR3 DNA sequence: TGTGCCAGCAGCGCGTGGACGGGGTATAGCACAGATACGCAGTATTTT. It specifies CASSAWTGYSTDTQYF.

The V call is TRBV6-1, the J call TRBJ2-1, with TRBD1 as a possible D gene (5 bases). This CDR3 contains 15 residues. CDR1 is MNHNS and CDR2 is SASEGT in the germline V gene. Between the trimmed V and J ends, which lost 3 bases and 1 base, there was a span of 10 bases. For the CDR3, the DNA is TGTGCCAGCAGTGAGGGGCAGGGATCCTACAATGAGCAGTTCTTC. Its protein product is CASSEGQGSYNEQFF.

The rearrangement uses TRBV6-1 and TRBJ1-2; D call uncertain. The germline gives CDR1 MNHNS, CDR2 SASEGT. The CDR3 has 11 residues. V dropped 9 bases and J dropped 12 bases, with 17 bases sitting between them. CDR3 amino acids: CASGPYYGNTF. For the CDR3, the DNA is TGTGCCAGTGGGCCCTATTATGGAAACACCTTC.

V and J are TRBV27 and TRBJ2-1; maybe TRBD1 (5 bases). The CDR3 sequence is 15 residues long. Between the trimmed V and J ends, which lost 5 bases and 2 bases, there was a span of 13 bases. Germline values: CDR1 MNHEY, CDR2 SMNVEV (reference sequence). As DNA, the CDR3 is TGTGCCAGCAGTCCCAGGGATCCTCCCTACAATGAGCAGTTCTTC. Its protein product is CASSPRDPPYNEQFF.

The chain has TRBV4-1 and TRBJ1-5, with D uncertain. Germline V gene data show CDR1 as MGHRA and CDR2 as YSYEKL. Trimming pared 1 base from V and 0 bases from J, leaving 10 bases between. The CDR3 totals 16 residues. The DNA of the CDR3 is TGCGCCAGCAGCCAAGCCGGGGTTGGTAGCAATCAGCCCCAGCATTTT. Its protein is CASSQAGVGSNQPQHF.

This clone was detected only a few times. DNA of the CDR3: TGTGCCACCAGCGGGGCCGTCGGAAACACCATATATTTT. Protein product: CATSGAVGNTIYF. The chain carries TRBV15 and TRBJ1-3; perhaps TRBD1 as D (5 bases). Trimming cost V 5 bases and J 4 bases, with 9 bases left between them. The CDR3 has 13 amino acids. The germline CDR1 and CDR2 sequences are LNHNV and YYDKDF (reference sequence).

V is TRBV27 and J is TRBJ2-7; 8 bases align to TRBD1. The CDR3 runs to 15 residues. Germline CDR1 and CDR2: MNHEY and SMNVEV (reference sequence). The junction had 13 bases not matched to a gene; V was cut back by 7 bases and J by 5 bases. The CDR3 region is CASKSLHHRGDEQYF. In nucleotides, the CDR3 is TGTGCCAGCAAATCCCTTCATCACAGGGGGGACGAGCAGTACTTC.

The chain couples TRBV7-9 to TRBJ1-2, with 9 positions matching TRBD1. The CDR3 has 17 amino acids. Germline V lookup: CDR1 SEHNR, CDR2 FQNEAQ (reference sequence). The J segment lost 12 bases and the V segment lost 1 base, leaving 18 bases of the junction unmatched. The CDR3 DNA sequence: TGTGCCAGCAGCTTAGAGGGCCTGCTACGACAGGGGGGTAGGAACACCTTC. Translating it yields CASSLEGLLRQGGRNTF.

This chain uses TRBV7-6 with TRBJ2-7, with 9 bases matching TRBD2. The junction had 7 bases not matched to a gene; V was cut back by 0 bases and J by 4 bases. This CDR3 is 16 amino acids long. Germline-derived CDR1 and CDR2 are SGHVS and FNYEAQ. The CDR3: CASSLAGREGRYEQYF. The CDR3 coding sequence is TGTGCCAGCAGCTTAGCGGGGCGGGAGGGCAGGTACGAGCAGTACTTC.

The chain joins TRBV20-1 to TRBJ2-7; the D gene is possibly TRBD2 (5 bases). The CDR3 totals 11 residues. The germline gives CDR1 DFQATT, CDR2 SNEGSKA (reference sequence). Trimming shortened V by 5 bases and J by 6 bases, and 11 bases separated the two germline ends. CDR3 loop: CSASKGAEQYF. The CDR3 bases are TGCAGTGCTTCCAAGGGAGCCGAGCAGTACTTC.